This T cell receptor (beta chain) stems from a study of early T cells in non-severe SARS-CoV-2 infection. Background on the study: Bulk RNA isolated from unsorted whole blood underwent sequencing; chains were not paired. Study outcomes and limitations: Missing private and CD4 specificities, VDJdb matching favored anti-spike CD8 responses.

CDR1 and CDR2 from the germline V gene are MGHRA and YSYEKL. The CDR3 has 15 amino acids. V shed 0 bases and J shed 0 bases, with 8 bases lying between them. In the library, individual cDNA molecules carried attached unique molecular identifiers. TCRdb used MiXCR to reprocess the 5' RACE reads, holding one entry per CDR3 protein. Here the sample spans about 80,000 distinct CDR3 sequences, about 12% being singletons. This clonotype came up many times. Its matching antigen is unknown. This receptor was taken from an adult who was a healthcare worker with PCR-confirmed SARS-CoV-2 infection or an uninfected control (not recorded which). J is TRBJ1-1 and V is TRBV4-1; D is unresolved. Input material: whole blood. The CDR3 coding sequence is TGCGCCAGCAGCCAAGAATGGGGTTTGAACACTGAAGCTTTCTTT. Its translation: CASSQEWGLNTEAFF.